The source of this T cell receptor beta chain is a study of CD8 T cells in Susac syndrome. This CDR3 is 16 amino acids long. Trimming took 3 bases from V and 4 from J, leaving 14 bases between them. Germline assignment: CDR1 SGHKS and CDR2 YYEKEE (reference sequence). This clonotype was observed a few times. Reverse transcription of roughly 0.5 to 1 ug RNA used random hexamers. From the immunoSEQ multiplex PCR reads, TCRdb called clonotypes with MiXCR, one entry per CDR3 protein. Of 100,000 to 150,000 distinct CDR3 sequences listed, around 85% are singletons. This chain uses TRBV5-5 with TRBJ1-6; D is unresolved. The TCR sequence derives from a human donor with multiple sclerosis. The sample was CD8+ T cells from PBMCs. CDR3 coding DNA: TGTGCCAGCAGCTGGGCCGAGGGAGATTATAATTCACCCCTCCACTTT. Its translation: CASSWAEGDYNSPLHF. The full variable domain, completed using reference TRBV5-5 and TRBJ1-6, is DAGVTQSPTHLIKTRGQQVTLRCSPISGHKSVSWYQQVLGQGPQFIFQYYEKEERGRGNFPDRFSARQFPNYSSELNVNALLLGDSALYLCASSWAEGDYNSPLHFGNGTRLTVT.